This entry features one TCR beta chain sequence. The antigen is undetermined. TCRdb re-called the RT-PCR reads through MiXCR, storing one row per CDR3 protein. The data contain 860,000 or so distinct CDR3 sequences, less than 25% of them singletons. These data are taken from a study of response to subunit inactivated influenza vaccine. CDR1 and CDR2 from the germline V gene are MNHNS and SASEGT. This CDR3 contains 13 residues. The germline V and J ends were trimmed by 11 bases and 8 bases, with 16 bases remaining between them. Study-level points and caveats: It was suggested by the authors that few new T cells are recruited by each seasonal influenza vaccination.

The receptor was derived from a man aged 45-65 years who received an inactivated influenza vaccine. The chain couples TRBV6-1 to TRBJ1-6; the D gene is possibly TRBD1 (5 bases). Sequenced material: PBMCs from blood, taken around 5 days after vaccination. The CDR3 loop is CASSWGHDSPLHF. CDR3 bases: TGTGCCTCCTCTTGGGGCCACGATTCACCCCTCCACTTT.